This TCR beta chain derives from a study of T cell responses to AZD1222 COVID-19 vaccine. Germline V lookup: CDR1 LGHNA, CDR2 YNFKEQ. The CDR3 has 17 amino acids. The ends were cut back, 1 base at V and 0 bases at J, with 12 bases in the middle. Produced via immunoSEQ multiplex PCR; TCRdb's table is partial and in-frame only. Here the sample spans about 88,000 clones, 85% to 90% being singletons. The chain recombines TRBV4-2 with TRBJ1-4; D is uncertain. The source of this sequence is an adult in good health. The sample was peripheral blood, taken on day 0 of AZD1222 vaccination. This CDR3 is CASSQVPGPATNEKLFF. The CDR3 DNA is TGTGCCAGCAGCCAAGTCCCAGGCCCAGCAACTAATGAAAAACTGTTTTTT.